This T cell receptor (beta chain) was profiled in a study of cytomegalovirus exposure and HLA in healthy donors. Notes on the study in general: An analysis that was carried out later associated 17,000 or so TCR beta sequences with HLA alleles at 0.05 false discovery rate. About 87% or about 30% of the time was how often most TCR beta V segments were productive, according to an earlier analysis. Some V segments, including TRBV6-2 and TRBV6-3, were excluded as indistinguishable.

Trimming cost V 4 bases and J 2 bases, with 10 bases left between them. The CDR3 contains 14 residues. The V gene's germline CDR1 is SGHAT and CDR2 FQNNGV. Vbeta (60) and Jbeta (13) primers were used in the PCR. Produced via immunoSEQ multiplex PCR; TCRdb's table is partial and in-frame only. The table includes roughly 130,000 clones, 60% to 75% detected once. A word on this clone: Its antigen remains unidentified.

This clonotype was sampled from a woman in her forties or fifties in good health and CMV-seropositive. Source material: PBMCs. The chain has TRBV11-2 and TRBJ2-3, with D possibly TRBD1 on 6 matching bases. CDR3 bases: TGTGCCAGCAGCTCAAGGACAGTCACAGATACGCAGTATTTT. Translating it yields CASSSRTVTDTQYF.